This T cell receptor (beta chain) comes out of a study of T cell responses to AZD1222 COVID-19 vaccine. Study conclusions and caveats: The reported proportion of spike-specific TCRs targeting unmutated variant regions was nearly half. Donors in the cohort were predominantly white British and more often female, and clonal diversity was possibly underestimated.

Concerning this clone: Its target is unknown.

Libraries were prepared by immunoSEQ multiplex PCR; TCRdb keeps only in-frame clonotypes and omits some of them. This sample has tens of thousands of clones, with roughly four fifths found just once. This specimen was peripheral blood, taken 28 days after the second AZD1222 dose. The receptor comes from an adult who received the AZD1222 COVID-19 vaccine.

In DNA form, the CDR3 reads TGTGCCAGCAGCTTGGAAAGTTCTGGAAACACCATATATTTT. This translates into CASSLESSGNTIYF. V gene TRBV3-1 (or the pseudogene TRBV3-2) combines with J gene TRBJ1-3, with D unresolved. The germline CDR1 and CDR2 sequences are LGHDT and YNNKEL (reference sequence). This CDR3 contains 14 residues. V lost 5 bases and J lost 1, with 9 bases in between.